What follows describes a single T cell receptor beta chain. As yet, its antigen is unknown. TCRdb keeps only in-frame clones here, not all; method: immunoSEQ multiplex PCR. Of 30,000 to 40,000 clones listed, 69% are singletons. Germline CDR1 is ENHRY and CDR2 is SYGVKD. The ends lost 9 bases at V and 5 bases at J; junction bases unmatched: 9. This CDR3 is built from 14 residues. The sample comes from a study of STAT5B mutations in CD4+ large granular lymphocyte leukemia. Study outcomes and limitations: 8/27 top patient clones versus 2/35 control clones were TRBV06-family.

This TCR was sampled from a human donor in good health. Sequencing input: CD4+ T cells from blood buffy coats. The chain carries TRBV10-3 and TRBJ1-4, with TRBD1 matching over 7 bases. CDR3 residues: CAIKRQGRNEKLFF. CDR3 DNA: TGTGCCATAAAGCGACAGGGCCGGAATGAAAAACTGTTTTTT.